The rows below give T cell receptor beta chains drawn from one sample of a study of T cells expressing NK-cell markers. TCRdb reprocessed the 5' RACE reads, keeping one entry per CDR3 protein, no DNA. The sample spans 140,000 to 150,000 distinct CDR3 sequences; the ten largest clones claim approximately 12%. Sequenced sample: blood T cells: a sorted CD56 or NKG2C T cell subset, CD4+ or CD8+ T cells, or bulk PBMC T cells (not recorded which). Receptors originate from a man aged 18 to 30 in good health. CDR3s include the opening cysteine and the closing phenylalanine or tryptophan. Fields, in order: V gene, CDR3 length, J gene, CDR3 protein.

>TRBV11-2|15|TRBJ2-2
CASSLVLTGPGELFF
>TRBV12-3/TRBV12-4|13|TRBJ1-1
CASSLTGNTEAFF
>TRBV5-6|13|TRBJ1-1
CASSSSFGTEAFF
>TRBV25-1|13|TRBJ1-1
CASNQGMNTEAFF
>TRBV13|13|TRBJ2-1
CASSSLVDNEQFF
>TRBV7-9|12|TRBJ2-3
CASSRGGDTQYF
>TRBV21-1|19|TRBJ2-6
CASSSKGRGLISGANVLTF
>TRBV20-1|14|TRBJ2-4
CSASDGTVKNIQYF
>TRBV14|16|TRBJ2-2
CASSPKGKGEPGELFF
>TRBV4-3|16|TRBJ1-3
CASSQEFRRWENTIYF
>TRBV2|15|TRBJ2-3
CASSEGTSRADTQYF
>TRBV6-1|15|TRBJ2-2
CASSSDSANTGELFF
>TRBV10-3|16|TRBJ2-3
CARPRAGSPGTDTQYF
>TRBV28|16|TRBJ2-1
CASSFLWGSSYNEQFF
>TRBV19|13|TRBJ2-3
CASSMRGPDTQYF
>TRBV5-1|14|TRBJ1-1
CASSLLGQGTEAFF
>TRBV2|17|TRBJ2-4
CASSFLQGARGKNIQYF
>TRBV4-3|14|TRBJ1-1
CASSQLTGYTEAFF
>TRBV29-1|12|TRBJ2-7
CSVEDGVSEQYF
>TRBV28|19|TRBJ2-7
CASSFSRAGLLLSSYEQYF
>TRBV28|12|TRBJ2-7
CASRRPGFEQYF
>TRBV5-4|15|TRBJ2-3
CASSLGGSSTDTQYF
>TRBV20-1|13|TRBJ1-2
CSAPGQGALGYTF
>TRBV12-3/TRBV12-4|16|TRBJ2-4
CASRNPGQGPGNIQYF
>TRBV21-1|17|TRBJ2-3
CASSKVRLAGVADTQYF
>TRBV30|11|TRBJ1-1
CAWSQGNEAFF
>TRBV19|15|TRBJ2-5
CASSIPGTAKETQYF
>TRBV12-3/TRBV12-4|13|TRBJ1-1
CASSPQGHTEAFF
>TRBV12-3/TRBV12-4|15|TRBJ1-1
CASSPGQGGGTEAFF
>TRBV4-2|16|TRBJ2-2
CASSQVAGVSTGELFF
>TRBV28|17|TRBJ2-3
CASSFSLGQEDPDTQYF
>TRBV19|14|TRBJ2-1
CASSIVDAYNEQFF
>TRBV7-9|14|TRBJ2-7
CASREDRTTYEQYF
>TRBV18|15|TRBJ2-1
CASSLDSGQYNEQFF
>TRBV20-1|14|TRBJ2-5
CSAGDSSPVETQYF
>TRBV5-6|16|TRBJ2-1
CASSPTGTSGANEQFF
>TRBV12-3/TRBV12-4|17|TRBJ1-1
CASSFGPRTRENTEAFF
>TRBV6-2/TRBV6-3|15|TRBJ1-6
CASSYSGRGGTPLHF
>TRBV5-1|15|TRBJ1-1
CASSVTGAMNTEAFF
>TRBV28|15|TRBJ2-5
CASSLRTEIQETQYF
>TRBV4-3|16|TRBJ2-7
CASSQETDDSSYEQYF
>TRBV12-3/TRBV12-4|13|TRBJ2-1
CASRPPVANEQFF
>TRBV7-2|12|TRBJ2-7
CTGGTSSHEQYF
>TRBV14|13|TRBJ1-1
CASSYEAYTEAFF
>TRBV7-9|12|TRBJ1-2
CASVRWNYGYTF
>TRBV12-3/TRBV12-4|13|TRBJ2-3
CASSTSVPDTQYF
>TRBV27|15|TRBJ2-3
CASSLDSGRTDTQYF
>TRBV7-7|15|TRBJ2-1
CASSFGLAGDNEQFF
>TRBV24-1|15|TRBJ1-4
CATSDRDSPDEKLFF
>TRBV7-6|16|TRBJ2-2
CASSFISGTHTGELFF
>TRBV5-4|15|TRBJ2-1
CASSFQQGALGEQFF
>TRBV4-3|16|TRBJ1-2
CASSQDSGTDAYGYTF
>TRBV25-1|11|TRBJ2-4
CASSESSDQYF
>TRBV11-2|18|TRBJ2-1
CASSSSDRGPLLDNEQFF
>TRBV7-9|15|TRBJ2-1
CASSPRDRIYNEQFF
>TRBV7-6|17|TRBJ2-1
CASSSPLAGGPNNEQFF
>TRBV5-6|14|TRBJ2-5
CASSLEGLDETQYF
>TRBV18|15|TRBJ2-7
CASSPRDRQLNEQYF
>TRBV11-2|17|TRBJ2-1
CASRLSSSGRGHNEQFF
>TRBV7-9|14|TRBJ1-5
CASSPPDSDQPQHF